The clone carrying this T cell receptor (beta chain) was observed a handful of times. The antigen remains unidentified. Sorted populations all had greater than 95% purity. V shed 4 bases and J 8 bases; nucleotides not matched to a gene: 12. Germline V gene data show CDR1 as SGHDN and CDR2 as FVKESK. This CDR3 spans 16 amino acids. This sample was included in a study of beta chain features in type 1 diabetes. General study points: In type 1 diabetes patients, VDJ junctions had fewer insertions; deletions at these junctions were more frequent. Patients with Type 1 diabetes showed moderately but significantly shorter TCRB CDR3s in all four CD4+ subsets. Possibly, sequencing cDNA over-represented cells that had high TCR expression levels.

Reverse transcribing all isolated RNA meant expressed TCRB transcripts were sequenced. Data came from immunoSEQ multiplex PCR; TCRdb stores just in-frame clones and leaves some out. The sample shows around 690,000 clones, roughly 12% of them seen only once. The source is a man aged 25-45 years with type 1 diabetes. This chain uses TRBV14 with TRBJ2-1; 9 bases are a match to TRBD1. Sequencing used naive CD4+ T cells from blood. The CDR3 is CASSRIPGQGFDEQFF. DNA of the CDR3: TGTGCCAGCAGCCGAATACCGGGACAGGGTTTCGATGAGCAGTTCTTC.